What follows describes a single TCR beta chain. This entry belongs to a study of blood T cell repertoires in COVID-19. As for the study in general: Collection of acute and convalescent COVID-19 samples took place in the United States, Italy and Spain. T cells, B-cell-depleted T cells, or PBMCs supplied cDNA or gDNA.

From germline, CDR1 is SGHRS and CDR2 YFSETQ. V was pared by 5 bases and J by 0 bases, with 4 bases of the junction left unmatched. CDR3 length equals 14 residues. In the study's own analysis: Amplified reference gene primers provided the basis for estimating nucleated cell counts. The repertoire was sequenced with immunoSEQ multiplex PCR; TCRdb's copy has only in-frame clones and lacks some. The DNA gave D and trimming, while V, J and clone size come from that table. The table records under 300,000 clones, roughly four fifths of them present only once. Specimen: peripheral blood. The rearrangement links TRBV5-1 to TRBJ1-2, with 7 bases identical to TRBD1. This sequence was found in a woman of 80 years or more with acute or convalescent COVID-19. The CDR3 DNA reads as TGCGCCAGCAGTCTCGGGACAGCTAACTATGGCTACACCTTC. Translation: CASSLGTANYGYTF.